These 23 T cell receptor beta chains were sequenced from one sample in a study of T cells in Graves' hyperthyroidism and ophthalmopathy. Amplified regions were TCR beta CDR3 sequences from RNA transcripts. First-round RT-PCR with HTBI primers amplified the TCR CDR3 region. In TCRdb, the multiplex PCR reads were re-called with MiXCR into one record per CDR3 protein. The table lists under 350,000 distinct CDR3 sequences, 18% of them singletons. The sequenced sample was blood. The receptors shown here come from a woman aged 50 to 60 with Graves' hyperthyroidism.

This clonotype was seen more than once but under ten times. This chain links TRBV15 with TRBJ2-3, with D possibly TRBD2 on 6 matching bases. CDR3 length: 16 residues. Trimming took 1 base from V and 4 from J, leaving 15 bases between them. Germline assignment: CDR1 LNHNV and CDR2 YYDKDF (reference sequence). The CDR3, as DNA: TGTGCCACCAGCAGAGCGGGCAGGCGGGACGCAGATACGCAGTATTTT. It codes for CATSRAGRRDADTQYF.

This clonotype came up many times. The chain combines TRBV28 with TRBJ1-2, with TRBD1 as a possible D gene (5 bases). Germline-derived CDR1 and CDR2 are MDHEN and SYDVKM. V lost 4 bases and J lost 4, with 10 bases in between. The CDR3 consists of 13 residues. CDR3 sequence: CASSSGHVYGYTF. The CDR3, as DNA: TGTGCCAGCAGTTCAGGACATGTCTATGGCTACACCTTC.

In regard to this clonotype: With a much larger clone just one base away, this may be a read error. This chain uses TRBV20-1 with TRBJ2-1; D might be TRBD2 (7 bases). TRBJ2-7 matches the DNA end more closely, so the J call is doubtful. Germline V lookup: CDR1 DFQATT, CDR2 SNEGSKA (reference sequence). The CDR3 is made up of 14 amino acids. CDR3 DNA: TGCAGTGCACGACCGGGGGGCTCCTACAATGAGCAGTACTTC. It encodes CSARPGGSYNEQYF.

This clonotype appeared many times. The chain joins TRBV11-1 to TRBJ2-5; D might be TRBD1 (5 bases). Germline CDR1 and CDR2: SGHAT and FQDESV (reference sequence). V lost 5 bases, J lost 5 bases, and 18 bases lay in between. The CDR3 has 15 amino acids. CDR3 sequence: CASSLDSSGWETQYF. CDR3 nucleotide sequence: TGTGCCAGCAGCCTAGACAGCTCCGGGTGGGAGACCCAGTACTTC.

This clonotype was seen repeatedly, ten times or more. The chain employs TRBV12-3 or TRBV12-4 and TRBJ1-1; TRBD1 aligns across 7 bases. The CDR3 consists of 16 residues. The trim removed 3 bases at V and 3 bases at J, leaving 10 bases unmatched. This CDR3 is CASSFDGDRPDTEAFF. CDR3 coding DNA: TGTGCCAGCAGTTTCGATGGGGACAGACCCGACACTGAAGCTTTCTTT.

This clonotype was recorded many times. The CDR3 loop reads CASSLLDKQYF. The CDR3 DNA is TGTGCCAGCAGCTTGCTAGACAAGCAGTATTTT. This rearrangement joins TRBV5-6 to TRBJ2-3; D is unclear. Looked up from germline, CDR1 is SGHDT and CDR2 is YYEEEE. The CDR3 sequence is 11 residues long. Trimming pared 1 base from V and 11 bases from J, leaving 8 bases between.

A few counts support this clonotype. The rearrangement uses TRBV6-1 and TRBJ1-4; D not resolved. Trimming removed 0 bases at V and 8 bases at J, with 10 bases between. From germline, CDR1 is MNHNS and CDR2 SASEGT. The CDR3 is made up of 14 amino acids. CDR3 residues: CASSEAHQREKLFF. The CDR3 nucleotides are TGTGCCAGCAGTGAAGCTCATCAAAGGGAAAAACTGTTTTTT.

In its sample, this clonotype was seen many times. The genes are TRBV28 and TRBJ2-1, with 7 bases aligning to TRBD2. Germline loops: CDR1 MDHEN, CDR2 SYDVKM. The CDR3 length is 15 residues. Trimming removed 2 bases from V and 4 bases from J; junction bases left unmatched: 5. This CDR3 is CASSLASGAYNEQFF. CDR3 DNA sequence: TGTGCCAGCAGTTTAGCCAGCGGGGCATACAATGAGCAGTTCTTC.

This clonotype was seen a few times. The V call is TRBV9, the J call TRBJ2-3; a possible D gene is TRBD2 (6 bases). CDR1 SGDLS and CDR2 YYNGEE come from the germline V gene. Trimming stripped 4 bases from V and 6 bases from J, with 18 bases between. This CDR3 spans 15 amino acids. The CDR3 region has the DNA TGTGCCAGCAGCATTAGCGGAGCCCCCCGGGATACGCAGTATTTT. Translation gives CASSISGAPRDTQYF. Complete variable domain (other parts from reference TRBV9 and TRBJ2-3): DSGVTQTPKHLITATGQRVTLRCSPRSGDLSVYWYQQSLDQGLQFLIQYYNGEERAKGNILERFSAQQFPDLHSELNLSSLELGDSALYFCASSISGAPRDTQYFGPGTRLTVL.

This clonotype was found many times. The rearrangement uses TRBV2 and TRBJ2-7; unclear D gene. Trimming took off 4 bases at V and 2 bases at J, with 18 bases between the two ends. The CDR3 consists of 16 residues. Germline assignment: CDR1 SNHLY and CDR2 FYNNEI. The CDR3 protein is CASSAPWTSGAYEQYF. The CDR3 coding sequence is TGTGCCAGCAGTGCCCCTTGGACGTCTGGAGCCTACGAGCAGTACTTC. The variable domain in full, completed from reference TRBV2 and TRBJ2-7, reads EPEVTQTPSHQVTQMGQEVILRCVPISNHLYFYWYRQILGQKVEFLVSFYNNEISEKSEIFDDQFSVERPDGSNFTLKIRSTKLEDSAMYFCASSAPWTSGAYEQYFGPGTRLTVT.

This clonotype was seen ten or more times. The chain uses TRBV20-1 and TRBJ1-1, with D unresolved. Germline V CDR1 and CDR2: DFQATT, SNEGSKA (reference sequence). V lost 6 bases and J 3 bases, leaving 17 bases between the germline ends. The CDR3 consists of 14 residues. The CDR3 DNA sequence: TGCAGTGCCCCCCCGCGGGGTTGGGACACTGAAGCTTTCTTT. This sequence encodes CSAPPRGWDTEAFF.

This chain links TRBV29-1 with TRBJ1-4; the match to TRBD1 covers 9 bases. The CDR3 is 13 residues long. Unmatched junction bases numbered 3, after V lost 6 bases and J lost 4 bases. The germline V gene encodes CDR1 SQVTM and CDR2 ANQGSEA. In DNA form, the CDR3 reads TGCAGCGTCGCGGGACAGGGTAATGAAAAACTGTTTTTT. Its protein is CSVAGQGNEKLFF.

This clonotype was detected many times. The rearrangement joins TRBV3-1 to TRBJ1-1; the D gene is possibly TRBD1 (5 bases). The CDR3 totals 13 residues. The ends were cut back, 0 bases at V and 5 bases at J, with 7 bases in the middle. Germline lookup yields CDR1 LGHDT and CDR2 YNNKEL (reference sequence). CDR3 coding DNA: TGTGCCAGCAGCCAAGACGGGGGTACTGAAGCTTTCTTT. Translation gives CASSQDGGTEAFF.

This clonotype has just a few counts. The J gene is TRBJ1-4, the V gene TRBV7-2, with 7 bases that match TRBD1. The CDR3 is 15 residues long. Germline trimming cut 4 bases from V and 8 bases from J; bases unmatched to any gene: 10. Germline CDR1 SGHTA, CDR2 FQGNSA. CDR3 nucleotide sequence: TGTGCCAGCAGCTCCGACAGGGTCAAAGCAGAAAAACTGTTTTTT. Its translation is CASSSDRVKAEKLFF.

The chain is built from TRBV20-1 and TRBJ2-3; D is ambiguous. CDR3 length: 14 residues. V was trimmed by 5 bases and J by 3 bases, leaving 15 bases between them. Germline CDR1 and CDR2: DFQATT and SNEGSKA (reference sequence). Here the CDR3 DNA reads TGCAGTGCTTTGTCAGCGAAGCCGACAGATACGCAGTATTTT. Encoded protein: CSALSAKPTDTQYF.

This chain links TRBV19 with TRBJ1-5; no firm D call. The CDR3 has 12 amino acids. The germline CDR1 and CDR2 sequences are LNHDA and SQIVND (reference sequence). V gave up 6 bases and J gave up 2 bases, with 5 bases separating them. The CDR3 protein is CASRDGNQPQHF. In DNA form, the CDR3 reads TGTGCCAGTAGAGATGGCAATCAGCCCCAGCATTTT.

The genes are TRBV5-1 and TRBJ2-2; 9 bases match TRBD1. Germline CDR1 reads SGHRS; CDR2 reads YFSETQ. The J segment lost 7 bases and the V segment lost 4 bases, leaving 5 bases of the junction unmatched. The CDR3 spans 14 residues. Here the CDR3 DNA reads TGCGCCAGCAGCCCCGGGACAGGGAGCGGGGAGCTGTTTTTT. Encoded protein: CASSPGTGSGELFF. The entire variable domain, with the rest obtained from reference TRBV5-1 and TRBJ2-2, is as follows: KAGVTQTPRYLIKTRGQQVTLSCSPISGHRSVSWYQQTPGQGLQFLFEYFSETQRNKGNFPGRFSGRQFSNSRSEMNVSTLELGDSALYLCASSPGTGSGELFFGEGSRLTVL.

In the case of this clonotype: This may stem from a read error, because a much larger clone lies one nucleotide away. The chain combines TRBV6-1 with TRBJ2-2; no definite D call. The germline gives CDR1 MNHNS, CDR2 SASEGT. This CDR3 has 11 amino acids. The germline V and J ends were trimmed by 6 bases and 6 bases, with 5 bases remaining between them. In nucleotides, the CDR3 is TGTGCCAGCAGCTGGGCCGGGGAGCTGTTTTTT. Its protein product is CASSWAGELFF.

In its sample, this clonotype was seen many times. The chain couples TRBV12-3 or TRBV12-4 to TRBJ1-5; D is perhaps TRBD1 (5 bases). V lost 5 bases and J lost 0, with 11 bases in between. The CDR3 extends over 15 amino acids. CDR3 amino acids: CASSAGGYSNQPQHF. The CDR3 nucleotides read TGTGCCAGCAGTGCCGGGGGTTATAGCAATCAGCCCCAGCATTTT.

This clonotype was seen ten or more times. The J gene is TRBJ1-2, the V gene TRBV5-1, with 8 bases fitting TRBD1. Germline V gives CDR1 SGHRS, CDR2 YFSETQ. The length of the CDR3 is 17 residues. J was trimmed by 3 bases and V by 0 bases; bases with no gene match: 10. The CDR3 DNA sequence: TGCGCCAGCAGCTTGGAGGGAGCCGCAGGGGGCGACTATGGCTACACCTTC. Translation gives CASSLEGAAGGDYGYTF.

At least ten counts were recorded for this clonotype. V and J are TRBV28 and TRBJ2-7; 9 bases align to TRBD1. This CDR3 is 14 amino acids long. Germline V gene sequence: CDR1 MDHEN, CDR2 SYDVKM. Trimming removed 6 bases from V and 4 bases from J; junction bases left unmatched: 7. The CDR3: CASSPGTGWYEQYF. The DNA for the CDR3 is TGTGCCAGCAGCCCCGGGACAGGGTGGTACGAGCAGTACTTC.

This clonotype came up many times. Sequence at one end of the junction differs from germline and may be a read error. The rearrangement links TRBV6-1 to TRBJ2-5; TRBD1 is a possible D gene (6 bases). Germline lookup yields CDR1 MNHNS and CDR2 SASEGT. The length of the CDR3 is 14 residues. The CDR3 spells CASIETGHQGTQYF. In nucleotides, the CDR3 is TGTGCCAGCATTGAAACAGGGCACCAGGGGACCCAGTACTTC.

This clonotype was recorded at least ten times. The rearrangement joins TRBV19 to TRBJ1-1; TRBD1 might be the D (5 bases). The germline gives CDR1 LNHDA, CDR2 SQIVND (reference sequence). Trimming took 6 bases from V and 3 from J, leaving 14 bases between them. This CDR3 is 14 amino acids long. The CDR3 sequence is CASSIPGGDTEAFF. In DNA form, the CDR3 reads TGTGCCAGTAGCATCCCGGGGGGAGACACTGAAGCTTTCTTT.